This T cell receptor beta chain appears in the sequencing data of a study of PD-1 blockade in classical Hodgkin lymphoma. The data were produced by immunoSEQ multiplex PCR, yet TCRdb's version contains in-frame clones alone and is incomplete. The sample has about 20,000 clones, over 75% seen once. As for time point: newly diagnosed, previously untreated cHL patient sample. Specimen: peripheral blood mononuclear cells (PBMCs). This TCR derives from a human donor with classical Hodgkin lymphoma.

CDR3 sequence reads: CASSLDRVHGYTF. The DNA of the CDR3 is TGTGCCAGCAGCTTGGACAGGGTCCATGGCTACACCTTC. V and J are TRBV13 and TRBJ1-2, with 8 positions matching TRBD1. The CDR3 is 13 residues long. Germline V gene sequence: CDR1 PRHDT, CDR2 FYEKMQ (reference sequence). The V segment lost 3 bases and the J segment 6 bases; nucleotides outside the gene matches: 3.